This TCR beta chain was profiled in a study of a mutant IDH1 vaccine in newly diagnosed glioma (dated by TCRdb to the early 2020s). Looking at the study overall: Patients were given eight vaccinations, in weeks 1, 3, 5, 7, 11, 15, 19 and 23, which matched visits V03 through V10. Vaccination began 4-6 weeks after radiotherapy alone, or alongside temozolomide cycles in the chemotherapy-containing groups. Of the 25 to 40 patients who were treated, about 62% were male and roughly 38% were female, and the mean age was around 40 years. Prior to enrollment, standard therapy consisting of radiotherapy alone, temozolomide alone, or radiochemotherapy with temozolomide had been administered to patients, with the combination being received by most patients. Peripheral blood was drawn at six visits: V03 (baseline), V05, V07, V10, V12 and V13. Longitudinal TCRB deep sequencing was performed for some 25 treated patients wherever samples were available for exploratory analyses.

Library generation was performed with the immunoSEQ multiplex PCR assay. Rearranged TCR beta chain sequences were amplified using the hsTCRB Kit according to the manufacturer's protocol. Sequencing of TCRB libraries was carried out on an Illumina MiSeq. Per the source publication's procedure: The kit vendor's proprietary platform handled demultiplexing, trimming and gene mapping. This immuneACCESS table, as held by TCRdb, lists in-frame sequences with V and J called but not all clones. Of the missing ones, under half trace to an unresolved V gene in checked studies; the others have no known cause. Clone size and V and J calls were adopted from that table, with D and trimming inferred from the DNA. Counted in this sample were 20,000 to 25,000 clones; just over 70% of them appeared once. Together, the top ten hold 8% to 13% of the sample. The full study reports these points: Selection of PBMC samples for TCRB deep sequencing was based on availability. No apparent relationship was observed between pseudoprogression and alterations in the top peripheral T cell clonotypes detected by TCRB sequencing. The authors noted that analyses of patient blood samples could not be reproduced because of sample limitations. Across multiple MHC alleles, vaccine-induced immune responses were seen in about 93% of patients.

The label giving this sample's time point can be read as: week 11, during vaccination. A 20-mer mutant IDH1 peptide at 300 micrograms in Montanide made up each vaccine dose, which was injected subcutaneously together with topical imiquimod. All donors had newly diagnosed IDH1-mutant astrocytomas of WHO grade 3 or 4 that showed loss of nuclear ATRX. The samples were drawn from NOA16, a multicentre, single-arm, open-label phase I trial in Germany that tested a mutant IDH1 peptide vaccine in humans for the first time. Genomic DNA for TCRB sequencing was extracted from EDTA blood using the DNeasy Blood and Tissue Kit. As regards this clone: Its antigen is still unknown. Base quality data are lacking; no much larger clone is found one base away.

The sample in question was peripheral blood mononuclear cells (PBMCs), obtained from a glioma patient whose treatment included an IDH1 peptide vaccine. The sequence was collected from a man between 18 and 29 years old with glioma. Some clones in this sample may be carry-over from other donors' samples.

The CDR3 here reads CAISDASGRAVFYEQYF. The DNA sequence is TGTGCCATCAGTGACGCTAGCGGGAGGGCCGTATTCTACGAGCAGTACTTC. The chain employs TRBV10-3 and TRBJ2-7; 12 junctional bases match TRBD2. CDR1 and CDR2 are drawn from the germline V gene: ENHRY, SYGVKD. Spanning cysteine to phenylalanine, the CDR3 consists of 17 amino acids. The CDR3 DNA has 51 bases and is translated from base 1. Germline trimming: 3 bases from V, 3 bases from J; junction bases outside gene matches: 9.